Sequencing of this T cell receptor (beta chain) was carried out in a study of PD-L1 blockade in urothelial cancer. This clone was found once. Noted time point: pretreatment peripheral blood. Produced via immunoSEQ multiplex PCR; TCRdb's table is partial and in-frame only. This table has 32,000 or so clones, about 87% appearing once. Germline CDR1 reads SGHTA; CDR2 reads FQGTGA. The CDR3 consists of 13 residues. Trimming stripped 2 bases from V and 2 bases from J, with 4 bases between. The sample here was PBMCs, taken around atezolizumab (anti-PD-L1) treatment. The chain combines TRBV7-3 with TRBJ2-1; D gene ambiguous. This clonotype was obtained from a man aged 60-69 years with urothelial cancer. Written as DNA, the CDR3 is TGTGCCAGCAGCTTAGTCACCTACAATGAGCAGTTCTTC. Its protein is CASSLVTYNEQFF.